This note documents a single T cell receptor (beta chain) sequence. The source of the sample is a study of blood T cell repertoires in COVID-19. Authors' data handling: The assay estimated nucleated cells by amplifying reference gene primers. Generated by immunoSEQ multiplex PCR, the TCRdb table keeps only in-frame clones and is missing some. The DNA was the basis for D and trimming; V, J and clone size are from that table. The data contain over 140,000 clones, 84% of them singletons. The source of this sequence is a woman aged 60-75 years with acute or convalescent COVID-19. The sample consisted of peripheral blood.

The CDR3 is CASSLQYEQYF. CDR3 DNA sequence: TGTGCCAGCAGTTTACAGTACGAGCAGTACTTC. The chain recombines TRBV28 with TRBJ2-7; no clear D. There are 11 residues in the CDR3. Germline V gene data show CDR1 as MDHEN and CDR2 as SYDVKM. Trimming removed 2 bases from V and 4 bases from J, with 3 bases in between.